Listed below are T cell receptor beta chains from one sample, sequenced in a study of blood T cell repertoires in COVID-19. Some clones are missing from TCRdb's copy, which holds only in-frame ones; the method was immunoSEQ multiplex PCR. Seen here are fewer than 350,000 clones, around 85% observed once, and the top ten hold 7.2%. Sequencing used peripheral blood. These receptors all come from a human donor in a cohort sampled during active COVID-19. The CDR3 runs from the conserved cysteine through the conserved F or W. A D gene is named only where the DNA matches it firmly. Size is omitted from some rows. Given values are once, few, many or a class for expanded clones.

v_call: TRBV24-1
j_call: TRBJ2-2
clone_size: -
d_call: -
cdr3_aa: CATSDPGQNTGELFF
cdr3_nt: TGTGCCACCAGTGACCCGGGACAGAACACCGGGGAGCTGTTTTTT

v_call: TRBV13
j_call: TRBJ1-1
clone_size: -
d_call: -
cdr3_aa: CASSLGTSRTEAFF
cdr3_nt: TGTGCCAGCAGCTTAGGGACCTCGAGGACTGAAGCTTTCTTT

v_call: TRBV6-5
j_call: TRBJ2-2
clone_size: -
d_call: TRBD1
cdr3_aa: CATGGDRDTGELFF
cdr3_nt: TGTGCCACCGGTGGGGACAGGGACACCGGGGAGCTGTTTTTT

v_call: TRBV12-3/TRBV12-4
j_call: TRBJ2-3
clone_size: many
d_call: -
cdr3_aa: CASSHSTADTQYF
cdr3_nt: TGTGCCAGCAGTCACTCTACCGCAGATACGCAGTATTTT

v_call: TRBV12-5
j_call: TRBJ1-5
clone_size: -
d_call: TRBD1
cdr3_aa: CASGPPGQGKSGNQPQHF
cdr3_nt: TGTGCTAGTGGCCCGCCGGGACAGGGGAAAAGTGGCAATCAGCCCCAGCATTTT

v_call: TRBV6-5
j_call: TRBJ1-5
clone_size: -
d_call: TRBD1
cdr3_aa: CASSSTGGTAQPQHF
cdr3_nt: TGTGCCAGCAGCTCAACAGGGGGAACCGCTCAGCCCCAGCATTTT

v_call: TRBV5-4
j_call: TRBJ1-3
clone_size: -
d_call: -
cdr3_aa: CASSLGGHGNTIYF
cdr3_nt: TGTGCCAGCAGCTTGGGAGGGCATGGAAACACCATATATTTT

v_call: TRBV5-1
j_call: TRBJ1-6
clone_size: -
d_call: TRBD1
cdr3_aa: CASSFRGRTGLNSPLHF
cdr3_nt: TGCGCCAGCAGCTTTCGCGGGAGGACAGGCCTAAATTCACCCCTCCACTTT

v_call: TRBV19
j_call: TRBJ1-1
clone_size: -
d_call: -
cdr3_aa: CASKIGSRRPEAFF
cdr3_nt: TGTGCCAGTAAAATCGGGAGTAGGCGTCCTGAAGCTTTCTTT

v_call: TRBV2
j_call: TRBJ2-1
clone_size: once
d_call: -
cdr3_aa: CASSPDRRSYNEQFF
cdr3_nt: TGTGCCAGCAGTCCCGACAGACGCTCCTACAATGAGCAGTTCTTC

v_call: TRBV5-1
j_call: TRBJ2-7
clone_size: -
d_call: -
cdr3_aa: CASSDINEQYF
cdr3_nt: TGCGCCAGCAGCGACATCAACGAGCAGTACTTC

v_call: TRBV18
j_call: TRBJ2-1
clone_size: -
d_call: TRBD1
cdr3_aa: CASSRDRDSHEQFF
cdr3_nt: TGTGCCAGCTCGCGAGACCGGGACAGTCATGAGCAGTTCTTC

v_call: TRBV11-2
j_call: TRBJ1-4
clone_size: -
d_call: -
cdr3_aa: CASSLKGGKLFF
cdr3_nt: TGTGCCAGCAGCTTAAAGGGAGGAAAACTGTTTTTT

v_call: TRBV7-9
j_call: TRBJ2-3
clone_size: few
d_call: TRBD1
cdr3_aa: CASSIRQGARDTQYF
cdr3_nt: TGTGCCAGCAGCATCCGACAGGGGGCGAGAGATACGCAGTATTTT

v_call: TRBV6-5
j_call: TRBJ1-1
clone_size: -
d_call: -
cdr3_aa: CASHSAGSFSEAFF
cdr3_nt: TGTGCCAGCCACTCTGCCGGGTCTTTTTCTGAAGCTTTCTTT

v_call: TRBV7-6
j_call: TRBJ1-3
clone_size: once
d_call: -
cdr3_aa: CASSLPASSGNTIYF
cdr3_nt: TGTGCCAGCAGCTTACCCGCGAGCTCTGGAAACACCATATATTTT

v_call: TRBV24-1
j_call: TRBJ2-2
clone_size: -
d_call: TRBD1
cdr3_aa: CATSESGTGEAGELFF
cdr3_nt: TGTGCCACCAGTGAATCGGGGACAGGGGAAGCCGGGGAGCTGTTTTTT

v_call: TRBV27
j_call: TRBJ1-2
clone_size: once
d_call: TRBD1
cdr3_aa: CASSLRGQGADGYTF
cdr3_nt: TGTGCCAGCAGTTTAAGGGGACAGGGGGCTGATGGCTACACCTTC

v_call: TRBV30
j_call: TRBJ1-6
clone_size: -
d_call: -
cdr3_aa: CAWTPDMGPNSPLHF
cdr3_nt: TGTGCCTGGACTCCGGACATGGGCCCCAATTCACCCCTCCACTTT

v_call: TRBV7-8
j_call: TRBJ1-5
clone_size: -
d_call: -
cdr3_aa: CASSLAGARGNQPQHF
cdr3_nt: TGTGCCAGCAGCTTAGCGGGGGCTAGGGGCAATCAGCCCCAGCATTTT